The 8 T cell receptor beta chains below were found in one sample sequenced in a study of blood T cell repertoires in COVID-19. TCRdb's copy holds only in-frame clones and misses some; the assay was immunoSEQ multiplex PCR. The data contain 190,000 or so clones, roughly nine tenths of them seen just once; the ten biggest clones take up 0.6% to 1%. Sequenced input: peripheral blood. The receptor set was obtained from an older woman with acute or convalescent COVID-19.

The chain combines TRBV10-1 with TRBJ1-2; maybe TRBD1 (5 bases). The CDR3 is 13 residues long. The V gene's germline CDR1 is WNHNN and CDR2 SYGVQD (reference sequence). Trimming removed 3 bases at V and 5 bases at J, with 10 bases between. The CDR3 DNA reads as TGCGCCAGCAGTGAAAGAACAGGATATGGCTACACCTTC. It is translated as CASSERTGYGYTF.

This chain uses TRBV5-1 with TRBJ1-1; a possible D gene is TRBD1 (6 bases). The CDR3 runs 14 residues. Trimming took 3 bases from V and 0 from J, leaving 9 bases between them. Germline V gene sequence: CDR1 SGHRS, CDR2 YFSETQ. The CDR3 sequence: CASSSGTLNTEAFF. The DNA of the CDR3 is TGCGCCAGCAGCTCGGGGACACTGAACACTGAAGCTTTCTTT.

This chain uses TRBV6-5 with TRBJ1-1; no reliable D call. Germline CDR1 and CDR2: MNHEY and SVGAGI. V was pared by 5 bases and J by 1 base, with 8 bases between. The CDR3 is 13 amino acids. The CDR3 DNA is TGTGCCAGCAGTCGAGTCGGGAACACTGAAGCTTTCTTT. The encoded protein is CASSRVGNTEAFF.

This clone was recorded only once. The gene calls are TRBV6-5 and TRBJ2-7; 10 bases are shared with TRBD1. Germline V gives CDR1 MNHEY, CDR2 SVGAGI. With V trimmed by 8 bases and J by 4 bases, 8 bases remained unmatched. This CDR3 region has 14 residues. CDR3 sequence: CASATGQGLYEQYF. CDR3 nucleotide sequence: TGTGCCAGCGCGACGGGACAGGGGTTATACGAGCAGTACTTC.

The J gene is TRBJ2-7, the V gene TRBV6-6; no definite D call. V lost 4 bases, J lost 7 bases, and 11 bases lay in between. CDR1 and CDR2 from the germline V gene are MNHNY and SVGAGI (reference sequence). The CDR3 consists of 12 residues. The CDR3 nucleotides read TGTGCCAGCAGTTCCCTTAGCTTTGAGCAGTACTTC. Amino acids: CASSSLSFEQYF.

V and J are TRBV29-1 and TRBJ2-5; 9 bases agree with TRBD1. The germline CDR1 and CDR2 sequences are SQVTM and ANQGSEA. The CDR3 extends over 16 amino acids. Unmatched junction bases numbered 15, after V lost 5 bases and J lost 5 bases. The CDR3 DNA reads TGCAGCGTTTTACCCGGGACAGGGTTGAGGAGGGAGACCCAGTACTTC. This codes for CSVLPGTGLRRETQYF. The whole variable domain, remainder taken from reference TRBV29-1 and TRBJ2-5, is SAVISQKPSRDICQRGTSLTIQCQVDSQVTMMFWYRQQPGQSLTLIATANQGSEATYESGFVIDKFPISRPNLTFSTLTVSNMSPEDSSIYLCSVLPGTGLRRETQYFGPGTRLLVL.

The V gene is TRBV5-4, the J gene TRBJ2-7; no clear D. Germline CDR1 SGHNT, CDR2 YYREEE (reference sequence). V was cut by 0 bases and J by 0 bases, with 10 bases left in between. The CDR3 runs to 15 residues. This chain's CDR3 is CASSLVGSSSYEQYF. The CDR3 nucleotides read TGTGCCAGCAGCTTGGTCGGGTCTAGCTCCTACGAGCAGTACTTC.

The chain is built from TRBV5-1 and TRBJ1-2, with TRBD1 matching over 9 bases. Germline V gene lookup returns CDR1 SGHRS and CDR2 YFSETQ. The CDR3 sequence is 13 residues long. Trimming took 4 bases from V and 5 from J; bases not matched to a gene: 3. The CDR3 region has the DNA TGCGCCAGCAGCGAGACAGGGGGGTATGGCTACACCTTC. Translating gives CASSETGGYGYTF.